This TCR beta chain was found in a study of blood T cells in healthy people across ages. A second PCR, run for about 6 to 11 cycles, used a sample-barcoded 5' primer plus a J-beta primer mix. TCRdb recomputed calls from the 5' RACE reads with MiXCR, one row per CDR3 protein. The sample records some 1.1 million distinct CDR3 sequences, more than 30% being singletons. V trimming: 6 bases; J trimming: 4 bases; junction bases outside the gene matches: 4. The CDR3 has 14 amino acids. Germline CDR1 reads MNHNY; CDR2 reads SVGAGI (reference sequence). About this clonotype: The antigen is undetermined.

Findings and limits, study-wide: TCR beta diversity per million T cells fell roughly linearly with age.

The study recruited healthy Caucasian donors from Russia who were aged about 6 to 90. Samples had at least 6.5 million PBMCs isolated from them. This clonotype was obtained from a man between 18 and 29 years old in good health. What was sequenced was blood. This chain joins TRBV6-6 and TRBJ2-1, with TRBD2 identical over 9 bases. The CDR3 DNA sequence: TGTGCCAGCAGGGTGACTAGCGGTTACAATGAGCAGTTCTTC. Its translation is CASRVTSGYNEQFF.